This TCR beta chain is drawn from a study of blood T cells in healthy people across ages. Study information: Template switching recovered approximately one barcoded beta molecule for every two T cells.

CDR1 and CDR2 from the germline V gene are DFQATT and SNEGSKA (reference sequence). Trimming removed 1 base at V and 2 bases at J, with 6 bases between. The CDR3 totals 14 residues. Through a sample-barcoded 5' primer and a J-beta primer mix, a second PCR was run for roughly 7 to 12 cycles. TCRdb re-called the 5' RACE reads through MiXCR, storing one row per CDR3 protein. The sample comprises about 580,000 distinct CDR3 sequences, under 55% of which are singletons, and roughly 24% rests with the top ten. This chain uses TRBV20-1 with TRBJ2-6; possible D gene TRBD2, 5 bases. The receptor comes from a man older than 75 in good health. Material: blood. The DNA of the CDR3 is TGCAGTGCTAGAGGGACTGCTGGGGCCAACGTCCTGACTTTC. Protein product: CSARGTAGANVLTF.